The TCR beta chain described here comes from a study of cytomegalovirus exposure and HLA in healthy donors. Study as a whole: A prior study identified approximately 120 million unique TCR beta sequences from 200 million or so T cells.

A note on this clone: Its antigen remains unknown.

The germline V and J ends were trimmed by 6 bases and 2 bases, with 17 bases remaining between them. CDR1 and CDR2 (germline): MGHRA, YSYEKL. CDR3 length: 15 residues. Whole-study results and caveats: An analysis that was carried out later associated 15,000 to 20,000 TCR beta sequences with HLA alleles at 0.05 false discovery rate. As confirmed in vitro, a few CMV-associated chains were specific for CMV antigens.

In the PCR, 60 Vbeta and 13 Jbeta primers were used. The method was immunoSEQ multiplex PCR; TCRdb's version includes in-frame clones alone and lacks a portion of them. Seen here are 130,000 or so clones, around four fifths observed once, and the top ten hold roughly 5%. The sample consisted of PBMCs. This TCR was recovered from a man aged 30 to 39 in good health and CMV-seronegative. V is TRBV4-1 and J is TRBJ2-7, with a possible D match to TRBD2 (6 bases). This CDR3 reads CASRLGLAITYEQYF. The DNA of the CDR3 is TGCGCCAGCAGATTAGGGCTAGCGATAACCTACGAGCAGTACTTC.